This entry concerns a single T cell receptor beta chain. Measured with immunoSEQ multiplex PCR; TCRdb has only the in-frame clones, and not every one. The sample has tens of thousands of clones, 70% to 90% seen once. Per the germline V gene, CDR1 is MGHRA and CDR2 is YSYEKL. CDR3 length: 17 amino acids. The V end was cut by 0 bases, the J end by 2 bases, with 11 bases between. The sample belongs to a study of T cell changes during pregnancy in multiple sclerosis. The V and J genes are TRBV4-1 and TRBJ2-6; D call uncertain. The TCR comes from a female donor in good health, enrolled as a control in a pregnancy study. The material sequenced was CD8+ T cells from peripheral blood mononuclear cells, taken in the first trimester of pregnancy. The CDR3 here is CASSQDRRGAGANVLTF. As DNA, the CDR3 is TGCGCCAGCAGCCAAGATAGGCGCGGCGCTGGGGCCAACGTCCTGACTTTC.